The 31 T cell receptor beta chains below were found in one sample sequenced in a study of cytomegalovirus exposure and HLA in healthy donors. This PCR relied on a set of 60 Vbeta primers and 13 Jbeta primers. Repertoires were generated with immunoSEQ multiplex PCR, while TCRdb's copy carries only in-frame clones and drops some. This table holds 250,000 to 350,000 clones, roughly 70% found once. The specimen was PBMCs. These receptors were collected from a female donor in good health and CMV-seronegative.

This clone was seen only a few times. The chain joins TRBV2 to TRBJ2-7; 7 bases are a match to TRBD2. The J segment lost 5 bases and the V segment lost 1 base, leaving 14 bases of the junction unmatched. In germline, CDR1 is SNHLY, CDR2 FYNNEI. The CDR3 totals 17 residues. The CDR3 protein is CASSEGLADFPLNEQYF. The DNA for the CDR3 is TGTGCCAGCAGTGAAGGGCTAGCGGACTTCCCCCTTAACGAGCAGTACTTC. The whole variable domain, remainder taken from reference TRBV2 and TRBJ2-7, is EPEVTQTPSHQVTQMGQEVILRCVPISNHLYFYWYRQILGQKVEFLVSFYNNEISEKSEIFDDQFSVERPDGSNFTLKIRSTKLEDSAMYFCASSEGLADFPLNEQYFGPGTRLTVT.

The chain has TRBV7-9 and TRBJ1-1; perhaps TRBD1 as D (6 bases). V was pared by 3 bases and J by 6 bases, with 14 bases between. Germline assignment: CDR1 SEHNR and CDR2 FQNEAQ (reference sequence). This CDR3 is 14 amino acids long. CDR3 loop: CASSLVKGVAEAFF. CDR3 DNA: TGTGCCAGCAGCTTGGTGAAGGGGGTCGCTGAAGCTTTCTTT.

In regard to this clone: The sample has other DNA sequences that encode this CDR3 too. The gene calls are TRBV2 and TRBJ1-5; TRBD1 aligns across 7 bases. This CDR3 spans 15 amino acids. The V segment lost 4 bases and the J segment 1 base; nucleotides outside the gene matches: 4. Germline V lookup: CDR1 SNHLY, CDR2 FYNNEI. Written as DNA, the CDR3 is TGTGCCAGCAGTGCACAGGGGTTAAGCAATCAGCCCCAGCATTTT. Its translation: CASSAQGLSNQPQHF.

The DNA of the CDR3 is TGTGCGTCGGCGGGAAGCGGACTAGCGGGAGCCGGGGAGCTGTTTTTT. Its protein product is CASAGSGLAGAGELFF. This rearrangement joins TRBV27 to TRBJ2-2; 13 nucleotides align to TRBD2. The germline gives CDR1 MNHEY, CDR2 SMNVEV (reference sequence). This CDR3 is 16 amino acids long.

The V and J genes are TRBV7-2 and TRBJ2-3, with TRBD2 matching over 7 bases. Looked up from germline, CDR1 is SGHTA and CDR2 is FQGNSA. The CDR3 loop spans 17 amino acids. With 4 bases clipped from V and 7 bases from J, the junction kept 17 bases outside the gene matches. CDR3 protein: CASSSRWIGEGGYTQYF. The CDR3 nucleotides are TGTGCCAGCAGCTCCCGGTGGATCGGGGAGGGCGGGTATACGCAGTATTTT.

This clone showed up just once. The V and J genes are TRBV14 and TRBJ1-1; D unresolved. There are 14 residues in the CDR3. Germline V gene sequence: CDR1 SGHDN, CDR2 FVKESK. Trimming removed 5 bases from V and 2 bases from J, with 12 bases in between. CDR3 sequence: CASSFSPGNTEAFF. CDR3 DNA sequence: TGTGCCAGCAGCTTTTCTCCGGGTAACACTGAAGCTTTCTTT.

CDR3 region: CASSLAGGAGNTIYF. The DNA of the CDR3 is TGTGCCAGCAGCCTTGCCGGGGGGGCCGGAAACACCATATATTTT. V gene TRBV5-4 combines with J gene TRBJ1-3, with a tentative D call TRBD1 (6 bases). Trimming left V 4 bases short and J 4 bases short, with 15 bases between. This CDR3 is 15 amino acids long. Germline V gene data show CDR1 as SGHNT and CDR2 as YYREEE (reference sequence).

The chain recombines TRBV7-9 with TRBJ2-5; 9 nucleotides line up with TRBD1. Near its end, the DNA agrees better with TRBJ2-7, so the J call may be wrong. The CDR3 has 16 amino acids. From germline, CDR1 is SEHNR and CDR2 FQNEAQ (reference sequence). The chain's CDR3 is CASSPSIGDRDYEQYF. The DNA for the CDR3 is TGTGCCAGCAGCCCCTCCATAGGGGACAGGGACTACGAGCAGTACTTC.

The chain recombines TRBV7-9 with TRBJ1-1; D is undetermined. Between the trimmed V and J ends, which lost 1 base and 7 bases, there was a span of 10 bases. The V gene's germline CDR1 is SEHNR and CDR2 FQNEAQ (reference sequence). There are 13 residues in the CDR3. DNA for the CDR3: TGTGCCAGCAGCTTAGGGAGTACGGGTGAAGCTTTCTTT. Its protein is CASSLGSTGEAFF. The complete variable domain, with remaining parts taken from reference TRBV7-9 and TRBJ1-1, reads DTGVSQNPRHKITKRGQNVTFRCDPISEHNRLYWYRQTLGQGPEFLTYFQNEAQLEKSRLLSDRFSAERPKGSFSTLEIQRTEQGDSAMYLCASSLGSTGEAFFGQGTRLTVV.

In this sample, this clone turned up a few times. This rearrangement joins TRBV25-1 to TRBJ1-1; the D gene is possibly TRBD1 (5 bases). Germline loops: CDR1 MGHDK, CDR2 SYGVNS. Trimming shortened V by 1 base and J by 2 bases, and 8 bases separated the two germline ends. This CDR3 has 14 residues. In DNA form, the CDR3 reads TGTGCCAGCAGTGAATGGGGGGGAAACACTGAAGCTTTCTTT. Translated: CASSEWGGNTEAFF.

The chain recombines TRBV6-5 with TRBJ1-2; weak D call: TRBD1 (6 bases). The germline CDR1 and CDR2 sequences are MNHEY and SVGAGI. The V and J ends lost 0 bases and 4 bases respectively, with 9 bases between them. The CDR3 runs 14 residues. The CDR3 DNA follows: TGTGCCAGCAGTTACTCGGGGACATCCTATGGCTACACCTTC. It codes for CASSYSGTSYGYTF.

CDR3 coding DNA: TGTGCCAGCAGCGTAGAGAGGACTAGCCGTCCCGGCACAGATACGCAGTATTTT. It specifies CASSVERTSRPGTDTQYF. This chain links TRBV9 with TRBJ2-3; 8 bases match TRBD2. The CDR3 sequence is 18 residues long. V shed 0 bases and J 1 base; nucleotides not matched to a gene: 10. Per germline, CDR1 SGDLS and CDR2 YYNGEE.

On this clone: Other DNA sequences in this sample translate to the same CDR3. The chain recombines TRBV9 with TRBJ2-3; a weak D match, TRBD2 (5 bases). The CDR3 runs to 16 residues. Germline assignment: CDR1 SGDLS and CDR2 YYNGEE. The V end was cut by 0 bases, the J end by 0 bases, with 11 bases between. CDR3 loop: CASSVGYSGSTDTQYF. The CDR3 DNA reads as TGTGCCAGCAGCGTAGGTTACTCGGGGAGCACAGATACGCAGTATTTT. The whole variable domain, filled in from reference TRBV9 and TRBJ2-3, reads DSGVTQTPKHLITATGQRVTLRCSPRSGDLSVYWYQQSLDQGLQFLIQYYNGEERAKGNILERFSAQQFPDLHSELNLSSLELGDSALYFCASSVGYSGSTDTQYFGPGTRLTVL.

The rearrangement uses TRBV5-8 and TRBJ2-3; 12 nucleotides agree with TRBD2. The trim removed 3 bases at V and 10 bases at J, leaving 6 bases unmatched. CDR1 and CDR2 from the germline V gene are SGHTS and YDEGEE. The CDR3 length is 14 residues. CDR3 amino acids: CASSSSGRAPSQYF. The CDR3 bases are TGTGCCAGCAGCTCTAGCGGGAGGGCCCCTTCGCAGTATTTT.

The genes are TRBV7-2 and TRBJ1-4; TRBD1 aligns across 7 bases. The CDR3 spans 15 residues. V was clipped by 2 bases and J by 8 bases; unmatched bases: 8. Per the germline V gene, CDR1 is SGHTA and CDR2 is FQGNSA. CDR3 DNA sequence: TGTGCCAGCAGCTTAAGCCGGACAGGATGGGAAAAACTGTTTTTT. Amino acid sequence: CASSLSRTGWEKLFF.

This chain links TRBV19 with TRBJ2-1; D call uncertain. Germline CDR1 reads LNHDA; CDR2 reads SQIVND (reference sequence). This CDR3 region has 12 residues. V lost 2 bases, J lost 6 bases, and 5 bases lay in between. This CDR3 is CASSITVNEQFF. CDR3 nucleotides: TGTGCCAGTAGTATAACGGTCAATGAGCAGTTCTTC.

The chain joins TRBV5-4 to TRBJ2-1, with D unclear. Deletions cut 0 bases from V and 8 bases from J, with 6 bases between. CDR3 length: 12 residues. The germline V gene has CDR1 SGHNT and CDR2 YYREEE (reference sequence). CDR3 sequence reads: CASSLANYEQFF. The CDR3 DNA is TGTGCCAGCAGCTTGGCCAATTATGAGCAGTTCTTC. The whole variable domain, remainder taken from reference TRBV5-4 and TRBJ2-1, is ETGVTQSPTHLIKTRGQQVTLRCSSQSGHNTVSWYQQALGQGPQFIFQYYREEENGRGNFPPRFSGLQFPNYSSELNVNALELDDSALYLCASSLANYEQFFGPGTRLTVL.

This chain links TRBV4-2 with TRBJ2-1; a possible D gene is TRBD2 (5 bases). In germline, CDR1 is LGHNA, CDR2 YNFKEQ. The CDR3 runs to 17 residues. Between the trimmed V and J ends, which lost 3 bases and 2 bases, there was a span of 17 bases. CDR3 in amino acids: CASSQNPSGSTYNEQFF. CDR3 nucleotide sequence: TGTGCCAGCAGCCAGAACCCCAGCGGCAGCACCTACAATGAGCAGTTCTTC.

This clone was counted between two and nine times. The gene calls are TRBV28 and TRBJ2-3; TRBD2 matches at 8 bases. Per germline, CDR1 MDHEN and CDR2 SYDVKM. V dropped 8 bases and J dropped 3; count of bases not matched to a gene: 22. This CDR3 is 19 amino acids long. This CDR3 reads CASRNSLPVNGRVTDTQYF. As DNA, the CDR3 is TGTGCCAGCCGTAATTCTCTCCCTGTAAACGGGAGGGTAACAGATACGCAGTATTTT. Full variable domain (remainder filled in from reference TRBV28 and TRBJ2-3): DVKVTQSSRYLVKRTGEKVFLECVQDMDHENMFWYRQDPGLGLRLIYFSYDVKMKEKGDIPEGYSVSREKKERFSLILESASTNQTSMYLCASRNSLPVNGRVTDTQYFGPGTRLTVL.

Only one count was recorded for this clone. The CDR3 region has the DNA TGTGCCAGCAGCGTACTACAGGGGGGAATGAACACTGAAGCTTTCTTT. It specifies CASSVLQGGMNTEAFF. The J gene is TRBJ1-1, the V gene TRBV9; the match to TRBD1 covers 8 bases. This CDR3 spans 16 amino acids. The germline gives CDR1 SGDLS, CDR2 YYNGEE. The V and J ends lost 1 base and 0 bases, in that order; junction bases with no gene match: 5.

The chain employs TRBV7-9 and TRBJ1-1; TRBD1 agrees at 9 bases. CDR3 length: 15 residues. The junction had 7 bases not matched to a gene; V was cut back by 6 bases and J by 2 bases. Germline CDR1 is SEHNR and CDR2 is FQNEAQ (reference sequence). This chain's CDR3 is CASRYDRGKNTEAFF. DNA for the CDR3: TGTGCCAGCAGATATGACAGGGGGAAAAACACTGAAGCTTTCTTT.

V gene TRBV7-8 combines with J gene TRBJ2-1; 11 positions match TRBD2. V was clipped by 5 bases and J by 7 bases; unmatched bases: 13. The CDR3 is 17 residues long. CDR1 is SGHVS and CDR2 is FQNEAQ in the germline V gene. Written as DNA, the CDR3 is TGTGCCAGCAGCGCGGGGATTCAACTAGCGGGAGTGAATGAGCAGTTCTTC. Translation gives CASSAGIQLAGVNEQFF.

J is TRBJ2-7 and V is TRBV7-9; D is possibly TRBD1 (7 bases). Trimming stripped 5 bases from V and 1 base from J, with 12 bases between. The CDR3 totals 14 residues. CDR1 is SEHNR and CDR2 is FQNEAQ in the germline V gene (reference sequence). The CDR3 sequence: CASSQPGGSYEQYF. The CDR3 region has the DNA TGTGCCAGCAGCCAACCAGGGGGGTCCTACGAGCAGTACTTC.

This chain links TRBV27 with TRBJ1-2, with D tentatively TRBD1 (6 bases). V was clipped by 0 bases and J by 2 bases, with 10 bases between them. This CDR3 region has 15 residues. Germline V CDR1 and CDR2: MNHEY, SMNVEV (reference sequence). The CDR3 sequence is CASSLSYRDNYGYTF. The CDR3 bases are TGTGCCAGCAGTTTATCATACAGGGACAACTATGGCTACACCTTC.

The rearrangement joins TRBV6-4 to TRBJ2-1; 10 bases agree with TRBD2. The CDR3 contains 16 residues. The junction had 11 bases not matched to a gene; V was cut back by 7 bases and J by 5 bases. Germline V gene data show CDR1 as MRHNA and CDR2 as SNTAGT. CDR3 amino acids: CASTGLAEGEHNEQFF. CDR3 coding DNA: TGTGCCAGCACTGGACTAGCGGAGGGAGAGCACAATGAGCAGTTCTTC.

This clone was detected only a few times. The chain employs TRBV7-9 and TRBJ1-4; 11 bases fit TRBD1. The junction had 4 bases not matched to a gene; V was cut back by 4 bases and J by 3 bases. Germline CDR1 SEHNR, CDR2 FQNEAQ (reference sequence). CDR3 length equals 16 residues. The chain's CDR3 is CASSSDRGPPNEKLFF. CDR3 in DNA: TGTGCCAGCAGCTCGGACAGGGGGCCGCCTAATGAAAAACTGTTTTTT. The whole variable domain, remainder taken from reference TRBV7-9 and TRBJ1-4, is DTGVSQNPRHKITKRGQNVTFRCDPISEHNRLYWYRQTLGQGPEFLTYFQNEAQLEKSRLLSDRFSAERPKGSFSTLEIQRTEQGDSAMYLCASSSDRGPPNEKLFFGSGTQLSVL.

The sample holds a few counts of this clone. CDR3 bases: TGTGCCAGCAGCTTAGGTTTTTCAACAGGAGACTATGGCTACACCTTC. Protein product: CASSLGFSTGDYGYTF. This sequence joins TRBV7-2 and TRBJ1-2; D is perhaps TRBD1 (5 bases). CDR3 length equals 16 residues. The germline V gene encodes CDR1 SGHTA and CDR2 FQGNSA. V was trimmed by 1 base and J by 3 bases, leaving 15 bases between them.

V usage is TRBV5-1 and J usage is TRBJ1-1; the match to TRBD1 covers 7 bases. The CDR3 runs 14 residues. Looked up from germline, CDR1 is SGHRS and CDR2 is YFSETQ. With V trimmed by 2 bases and J by 3 bases, 4 bases remained unmatched. Here the CDR3 reads CASSLPQGDTEAFF. CDR3 nucleotides: TGCGCCAGCAGCTTACCGCAGGGGGACACTGAAGCTTTCTTT.

V usage is TRBV11-3 and J usage is TRBJ2-5; 7 positions match TRBD2. The CDR3 spans 18 residues. CDR1 SGHNT and CDR2 YENEEA come from the germline V gene. V lost 2 bases, J lost 4 bases, and 16 bases stayed unmatched. The CDR3: CASSLSIAGDLVAETQYF. CDR3 DNA sequence: TGTGCCAGCAGCTTATCAATAGCGGGTGACTTAGTGGCAGAGACCCAGTACTTC.

The chain is built from TRBV6-5 and TRBJ1-2; 8 nucleotides line up with TRBD1. In germline, CDR1 is MNHEY, CDR2 SVGAGI. V lost 6 bases, J lost 2 bases, and 2 bases stayed unmatched. The CDR3 runs 13 residues. The CDR3 sequence is CASRDRENYGYTF. CDR3 in DNA: TGTGCCAGCAGGGACAGGGAGAACTATGGCTACACCTTC.

The V call is TRBV6-6, the J call TRBJ2-7, with 11 nucleotides matching TRBD2. From germline, CDR1 is MNHNY and CDR2 SVGAGI (reference sequence). The CDR3 runs 15 residues. V was pared by 5 bases and J by 2 bases, with 5 bases of the junction left unmatched. The CDR3 is CASSTAGLAAYEQYF. The CDR3 DNA sequence: TGTGCCAGCAGTACCGCGGGACTAGCGGCCTACGAGCAGTACTTC.